This T cell receptor (beta chain) came from a study of OX40 agonist ivuxolimab in advanced cancers. On the study more broadly: Clinicians treated patients with ivuxolimab, an agonistic anti-OX40 (CD134) antibody. Study conclusions and caveats: Relatively little clonal expansion, among the lowest observed, appeared in partial responders at 0.1-3.0 mg/kg.

The CDR3 runs 13 residues. CDR1 and CDR2 (germline): SGHAT, FQNNGV. The V gene lost 0 bases and the J gene lost 4 bases, with 3 bases spanning the gap. Concerning this clone itself: Its matching antigen is unknown.

Profiling relied on immunoSEQ multiplex PCR, and the TCRdb table lists in-frame clones only, not all of them. Found here are roughly 41,000 clones, approximately 89% of them singletons; the top ten hold 10% to 15%. The sequencing used CD4+ or CD8+ T cells sorted from blood, collected in a trial of the OX40 agonist ivuxolimab. This clonotype originated in an adult with an advanced solid tumor such as melanoma, head and neck, liver or kidney cancer. The chain employs TRBV11-2 and TRBJ2-2; no clear D. CDR3 DNA sequence: TGTGCCAGCAGCTTAGACAGCACCGGGGAGCTGTTTTTT. Translating it yields CASSLDSTGELFF. Full variable domain (outside the CDR3, taken from reference TRBV11-2 and TRBJ2-2): EAGVAQSPRYKIIEKRQSVAFWCNPISGHATLYWYQQILGQGPKLLIQFQNNGVVDDSQLPKDRFSAERLKGVDSTLKIQPAKLEDSAVYLCASSLDSTGELFFGEGSRLTVL.